This is a list of T cell receptor beta chains from one sample in a study of OX40 agonist ivuxolimab in advanced cancers. Assay: immunoSEQ multiplex PCR; the TCRdb copy retains only in-frame clones and omits some. The sample carries roughly 70,000 clones, around nine tenths recorded once. The source was CD4+ or CD8+ T cells sorted from blood, collected in a trial of the OX40 agonist ivuxolimab. The source is an adult with an advanced solid tumor such as melanoma, head and neck, liver or kidney cancer. Both conserved end residues are part of each CDR3.

v_call	j_call	cdr3_aa
TRBV7-3	TRBJ2-6	CASSFGLAGSGANVLTF
TRBV7-6	TRBJ1-2	CASSQEAESYGYTF
TRBV27	TRBJ2-7	CASSLLMGTYEQYF
TRBV15	TRBJ2-3	CATSRGTSGRTDTQYF
TRBV15	TRBJ1-2	CATSRSGGRDNYGYTF
TRBV29-1	TRBJ1-5	CSVADGNQPQHF
TRBV7-6	TRBJ2-7	CASSAGDGGEQYF
TRBV13	TRBJ1-1	CASSQKETVLMNTEAFF
TRBV7-8	TRBJ2-3	CASSLWGTGDTQYF
TRBV27	TRBJ2-3	CASSRGLGADTQYF
TRBV7-2	TRBJ2-3	CASSLVPQGTSDTQYF
TRBV4-1	TRBJ1-1	CASSQDTNGFEAFF
TRBV2	TRBJ1-1	CAWDAKDAEAFF
TRBV28	TRBJ1-1	CASNPRGGKGTEAFF
TRBV10-3	TRBJ2-1	CAIKGGSSFEQFF
TRBV5-1	TRBJ1-1	CASSLSQGAYPGVNTEAFF
TRBV6-5	TRBJ1-5	CASSPGSNQPQHF
TRBV6-1	TRBJ1-1	CASSSPALPNTEAFF
TRBV19	TRBJ1-1	CASSIDIEQAEAFF
TRBV27	TRBJ2-7	CASSLSGGGSYEQYF
TRBV19	TRBJ2-1	CASSIRTGYNEQFF
TRBV27	TRBJ1-4	CASSLLSLQGGDEKLFF
TRBV5-8	TRBJ1-5	CASIFGTGSNQPQHF
TRBV7-9	TRBJ2-7	CASNDIAGGTISYEQYF
TRBV7-6	TRBJ1-1	CASSLGGAGTEAFF
TRBV9	TRBJ1-1	CASSVDGVTEAFF
TRBV28	TRBJ1-5	CASSTRGGQGSNQPQHF
TRBV7-9	TRBJ2-1	CASSPQGSYNEQFF
TRBV10-3	TRBJ1-1	CAISEESVTEAFF
TRBV27	TRBJ1-2	CASSGLFPTAGGYTF
TRBV28	TRBJ1-5	CASSPEVGNQPQHF
TRBV4-1	TRBJ1-1	CASSGTLSGTEAFF
TRBV7-6	TRBJ2-7	CASSPRTVSYEQYF
TRBV2	TRBJ2-7	CASSEAQGQGAYEQYF
TRBV4-1	TRBJ1-5	CASSQPNFNQPQHF
TRBV10-1	TRBJ1-5	CASSEPSGWDYSNQPQHF